A single sample is the source of the 30 T cell receptor beta chains below, sequenced in a study of identical twins. TCRdb reprocessed the 5' RACE reads via MiXCR and lists one record per CDR3 protein. Altogether 420,000 or so distinct CDR3 sequences are present, about 18% being singletons, with the ten largest covering 12%. Sequencing was carried out using naive T cells sorted from blood. Receptors originate from a man aged 50 or older in good health.

The chain joins TRBV4-3 to TRBJ2-3; 10 bases are shared with TRBD2. Trimming took 0 bases from V and 4 from J; bases not matched to a gene: 10. CDR3 length equals 18 residues. Per the germline V gene, CDR1 is LGHNA and CDR2 is YSLEER. This CDR3 reads CASSQEPAGGLWADTQYF. The CDR3 DNA follows: TGCGCCAGCAGCCAAGAGCCAGCGGGGGGGCTTTGGGCAGATACGCAGTATTTT.

The table lists this clonotype with a few counts. The V call is TRBV27, the J call TRBJ2-1, with 11 bases identical to TRBD2. The CDR3 has 16 residues. Germline CDR1 MNHEY, CDR2 SMNVEV (reference sequence). The junction had 11 bases not matched to a gene; V was cut back by 4 bases and J by 9 bases. CDR3 sequence: CASSSVAGGRAIEQFF. The DNA for the CDR3 is TGTGCCAGCAGTTCCGTAGCGGGGGGGCGGGCGATTGAGCAGTTCTTC.

The chain recombines TRBV19 with TRBJ1-1; 8 nucleotides match TRBD1. V dropped 4 bases and J dropped 4; count of bases not matched to a gene: 11. The germline gives CDR1 LNHDA, CDR2 SQIVND (reference sequence). The CDR3 is made up of 16 amino acids. The DNA for the CDR3 is TGTGCCAGTAGTACCACTCGACTTGACAGGGGCACTGAAGCTTTCTTT. Amino acid sequence: CASSTTRLDRGTEAFF.

This clonotype was observed at least ten times. At one boundary the junction diverges from the germline segment, which might be a read error. The J gene is TRBJ2-1, the V gene TRBV18; 10 positions agree with TRBD1. The CDR3 contains 15 residues. Germline V gene data show CDR1 as KGHSH and CDR2 as LQKENI. The CDR3 protein is CASAPKGQGRNEQFF. The CDR3 DNA sequence: TGTGCCAGCGCACCGAAGGGACAGGGGAGGAATGAGCAGTTCTTC.

The V gene is TRBV6-1, the J gene TRBJ1-1, with no clear D. With 2 bases removed from V and 1 base from J, the gap between germline ends came to 11 bases. This CDR3 has 15 amino acids. Germline values: CDR1 MNHNS, CDR2 SASEGT. The CDR3 region has the DNA TGTGCCAGCAGTGAACCCTACCGTGGGAACACTGAAGCTTTCTTT. This translates into CASSEPYRGNTEAFF.

The chain couples TRBV15 to TRBJ2-6; 11 bases match TRBD1. This CDR3 spans 17 amino acids. Germline CDR1 and CDR2: LNHNV and YYDKDF (reference sequence). V was pared by 2 bases and J by 2 bases, with 2 bases of the junction left unmatched. For the CDR3, the DNA is TGTGCCACCAGCAGAACGGGACAGGGGGCTGGGGCCAACGTCCTGACTTTC. Translation: CATSRTGQGAGANVLTF.

This clonotype has a handful of counts. The chain recombines TRBV29-1 with TRBJ2-3, with TRBD1 matching 10 bases. V shed 8 bases, J shed 5 bases, and the junction held 10 bases outside the gene matches. This CDR3 has 14 amino acids. CDR1 is SQVTM and CDR2 is ANQGSEA in the germline V gene. CDR3 region: CSMGQGIVGDTQYF. In DNA, the CDR3 is TGCAGCATGGGACAGGGGATCGTTGGAGATACGCAGTATTTT.

The chain uses TRBV5-1 and TRBJ2-7; TRBD2 might be the D (5 bases). Per the germline V gene, CDR1 is SGHRS and CDR2 is YFSETQ. The CDR3 spans 14 residues. Trimming removed 4 bases from V and 3 bases from J, with 14 bases in between. This CDR3 is CASSHLRGLYEQYF. CDR3 bases: TGCGCCAGCAGCCACTTACGAGGGCTCTACGAGCAGTACTTC.

The sample holds a few counts of this clonotype. V and J are TRBV28 and TRBJ2-5; 9 bases map to TRBD1. The CDR3 runs to 14 residues. Germline V gene lookup returns CDR1 MDHEN and CDR2 SYDVKM. J was trimmed by 4 bases and V by 5 bases; bases with no gene match: 5. The CDR3 region has the DNA TGTGCCAGCAGTCCGCGGACAGGGGCAGAGACCCAGTACTTC. This encodes CASSPRTGAETQYF.

This chain uses TRBV2 with TRBJ2-7, with a weak D call TRBD2 (7 bases). In germline, CDR1 is SNHLY, CDR2 FYNNEI. V lost 7 bases and J 7 bases, leaving 17 bases between the germline ends. The CDR3 totals 13 residues. Written as DNA, the CDR3 is TGTGCCAGCACCCTGGGGGGGCCGCGGGAGCAGTACTTC. Translated: CASTLGGPREQYF.

This chain connects TRBV20-1 to TRBJ2-7, with D possibly matching TRBD2 (5 bases). This CDR3 has 14 amino acids. Trimming pared 7 bases from V and 2 bases from J, leaving 18 bases between. Looked up from germline, CDR1 is DFQATT and CDR2 is SNEGSKA (reference sequence). In DNA form, the CDR3 reads TGCAGTGTGGAGGTGAATGGCAGACCCTACGAGCAGTACTTC. It codes for CSVEVNGRPYEQYF.

This clonotype was picked up a small number of times. The gene calls are TRBV4-2 and TRBJ2-5, with 8 bases that match TRBD2. Germline lookup yields CDR1 LGHNA and CDR2 YNFKEQ. V was clipped by 0 bases and J by 7 bases; unmatched bases: 7. This CDR3 is 15 amino acids long. The CDR3 sequence: CASSQDVGGAGTQYF. DNA for the CDR3: TGTGCCAGCAGCCAAGATGTCGGGGGGGCCGGGACCCAGTACTTC.

The genes are TRBV5-1 and TRBJ2-1; TRBD2 agrees at 11 bases. The germline V gene encodes CDR1 SGHRS and CDR2 YFSETQ. CDR3 length equals 17 residues. J gave up 0 bases and V 0 bases, and 2 bases lay outside the gene matches. CDR3 protein: CASSLVTSGSSYNEQFF. The CDR3 bases are TGCGCCAGCAGCTTGGTTACTAGCGGGAGCTCCTACAATGAGCAGTTCTTC.

Ten or more counts support this clonotype. V and J are TRBV7-9 and TRBJ2-1; D remains ambiguous. The V gene's germline CDR1 is SEHNR and CDR2 FQNEAQ (reference sequence). The CDR3 is 11 residues long. V lost 5 bases and J lost 11, with 10 bases in between. The DNA of the CDR3 is TGTGCCAGCAGCCAAGGAACGCAGCAGTTCTTC. It is translated as CASSQGTQQFF.

In regard to this clonotype: This is likely a read error, given that the CDR3 carries no conserved phenylalanine or tryptophan at its end. The chain recombines TRBV5-6 with TRBJ1-5, with D tentatively TRBD1 (6 bases). Germline V lookup: CDR1 SGHDT, CDR2 YYEEEE. V was cut by 2 bases and J by 5 bases, with 17 bases left in between. This CDR3 has 16 amino acids. CDR3 nucleotide sequence: TGTGCCAGCAGCTTAACAGGGTTTGGGGCTGATCAGCCCCAGCATTAT. Protein product: CASSLTGFGADQPQHY.

The chain carries TRBV9 and TRBJ2-2; tentative D call: TRBD1 (6 bases). V lost 1 base and J lost 4, with 11 bases in between. The CDR3 is made up of 15 amino acids. Germline values: CDR1 SGDLS, CDR2 YYNGEE. CDR3 sequence: CASSVRIRGTGELFF. The CDR3 DNA reads as TGTGCCAGCAGCGTAAGAATCAGGGGCACCGGGGAGCTGTTTTTT.

The chain carries TRBV5-1 and TRBJ2-2; 12 nucleotides agree with TRBD2. Germline V gene data show CDR1 as SGHRS and CDR2 as YFSETQ. Unmatched junction bases numbered 6, after V lost 6 bases and J lost 0 bases. This CDR3 is built from 17 residues. As DNA, the CDR3 is TGCGCCAGCACATCACTAGCGGGGGGCGCGAACACCGGGGAGCTGTTTTTT. Protein product: CASTSLAGGANTGELFF.

CDR3 residues: CASRTLWPPLHF. For the CDR3, the DNA is TGTGCCAGCAGGACCCTGTGGCCACCCCTCCACTTT. The genes are TRBV28 and TRBJ1-6, with D unresolved. Germline values: CDR1 MDHEN, CDR2 SYDVKM. Trimming took 6 bases from V and 11 from J, leaving 11 bases between them. The CDR3 has 12 amino acids.

This clonotype was found many times. The chain employs TRBV29-1 and TRBJ1-5; tentative D call: TRBD1 (6 bases). The CDR3 sequence is 14 residues long. Per germline, CDR1 SQVTM and CDR2 ANQGSEA. Trimming stripped 4 bases from V and 7 bases from J, with 17 bases between. The CDR3 region has the DNA TGCAGCGTTGGGTTTGGGACACAGAGCCAGCCCCAGCATTTT. Residues: CSVGFGTQSQPQHF.

This clonotype was seen a few times. This chain uses TRBV7-8 with TRBJ2-3; the D gene is possibly TRBD2 (5 bases). Trimming cost V 5 bases and J 0 bases, with 9 bases left between them. The CDR3 sequence is 14 residues long. Germline V gene lookup returns CDR1 SGHVS and CDR2 FQNEAQ. CDR3 sequence (DNA): TGTGCCAGCAGCCTGCGGACTAGCACAGATACGCAGTATTTT. This sequence encodes CASSLRTSTDTQYF.

The chain links TRBV29-1 to TRBJ2-7, with D maybe TRBD1 (6 bases). V was clipped by 1 base and J by 2 bases, with 12 bases between them. The CDR3 runs to 14 residues. CDR1 is SQVTM, CDR2 ANQGSEA, per germline. The CDR3 loop reads CSVEVPGVTYEQYF. CDR3 coding DNA: TGCAGCGTTGAAGTCCCAGGGGTAACCTACGAGCAGTACTTC.

This clonotype was recorded at least ten times. The chain carries TRBV10-2 and TRBJ2-5; D is unclear. The V gene lost 8 bases and the J gene lost 3 bases, with 4 bases spanning the gap. Germline lookup yields CDR1 WSHSY and CDR2 SAAADI. CDR3 length: 10 amino acids. The CDR3 is CASLKETQYF. The DNA for the CDR3 is TGCGCCAGCTTGAAAGAGACCCAGTACTTC.

The V gene is TRBV4-2, the J gene TRBJ1-6; 8 bases match TRBD1. V lost 4 bases, J lost 6 bases, and 5 bases stayed unmatched. The CDR3 consists of 15 residues. In germline, CDR1 is LGHNA, CDR2 YNFKEQ. DNA for the CDR3: TGTGCCAGCAGCCTCCCGGGACAGGCTAATTCACCCCTCCACTTT. This sequence encodes CASSLPGQANSPLHF.

The chain uses TRBV7-2 and TRBJ2-4; 8 nucleotides align to TRBD2. The V and J ends lost 5 bases and 8 bases, in that order; junction bases with no gene match: 11. Germline-derived CDR1 and CDR2 are SGHTA and FQGNSA. The CDR3 runs to 15 residues. The CDR3 here is CASSLSSGVFDIQYF. The CDR3 nucleotides are TGTGCCAGCAGCCTAAGTAGCGGGGTTTTTGACATTCAGTACTTC.

The rearrangement uses TRBV7-7 and TRBJ2-2, with D maybe TRBD2 (5 bases). V gave up 8 bases and J gave up 2 bases, with 9 bases separating them. The CDR3 loop spans 13 amino acids. Germline CDR1 SSHAT, CDR2 FNYEAQ (reference sequence). The CDR3 region has the DNA TGTGCCAGCGGCGCGGGTAACACCGGGGAGCTGTTTTTT. Residues: CASGAGNTGELFF.

The V and J genes are TRBV7-9 and TRBJ2-7; 9 bases are a match to TRBD1. The trim removed 2 bases at V and 1 base at J, leaving 3 bases unmatched. Germline V gene lookup returns CDR1 SEHNR and CDR2 FQNEAQ (reference sequence). This CDR3 region has 15 residues. CDR3 in DNA: TGTGCCAGCAGCTTAAGGGACAGGGTTTCCTACGAGCAGTACTTC. Protein product: CASSLRDRVSYEQYF.

The gene calls are TRBV7-6 and TRBJ2-7; D gene ambiguous. The V gene's germline CDR1 is SGHVS and CDR2 FNYEAQ. The CDR3 is 15 residues long. Trimming removed 5 bases at V and 2 bases at J, with 16 bases between. The CDR3 here is CASSPPRPGPYEQYF. CDR3 DNA: TGTGCCAGCAGCCCTCCCCGTCCAGGCCCCTACGAGCAGTACTTC.

This clonotype was observed a handful of times. The chain uses TRBV5-6 and TRBJ2-1, with D perhaps TRBD2 (5 bases). V lost 4 bases, J lost 5 bases, and 16 bases lay in between. CDR3 size: 15 residues. Germline V gene data show CDR1 as SGHDT and CDR2 as YYEEEE. CDR3 coding DNA: TGTGCCAGCAGCAATCCATGGACCGGGGACAATGAGCAGTTCTTC. It translates to CASSNPWTGDNEQFF.

The chain recombines TRBV7-9 with TRBJ2-1, with a weak D call TRBD1 (5 bases). The CDR3 spans 15 residues. V lost 2 bases to trimming and J lost 2 bases, with 10 bases between them. Germline assignment: CDR1 SEHNR and CDR2 FQNEAQ (reference sequence). The CDR3 coding sequence is TGTGCCAGCAGCTTAAACGAAGGGGCCTACAATGAGCAGTTCTTC. It yields the protein CASSLNEGAYNEQFF.

In regard to this clonotype: A much larger clone differs from this one at a single base, so this may be a read error. In this CDR3 the conserved last residue, phenylalanine or tryptophan, is missing, so a read error is likely. The chain uses TRBV29-1 and TRBJ2-5; D gene unclear. The V gene's germline CDR1 is SQVTM and CDR2 ANQGSEA. Trimming removed 4 bases from V and 2 bases from J, with 5 bases in between. CDR3 length: 11 amino acids. The CDR3 DNA reads as TGCAGCGTTGTCCAGCAAGAGACCCAGTACTTA. Its protein product is CSVVQQETQYL.